This T cell receptor beta chain was recorded in a study of shared clonotypes between healthy human individuals. V lost 4 bases, J lost 3 bases, and 18 bases lay in between. From germline, CDR1 is MDHEN and CDR2 SYDVKM. The CDR3 covers 16 residues. Each subset's genomic DNA was shared equally among a number of immunoSEQ plates. Sequenced by immunoSEQ multiplex PCR; TCRdb stores in-frame clones only, minus some. The top ten clones hold 0.1% to 0.15% of a sample with approximately 2.4 million clones, around 95% of them seen once. Splitting the CD4+ cells yielded a CD45RA+ naive subset and a CD45RA-negative memory subset.

Specimen: naive CD4+ T cells sorted from blood. The subset is: CD45RA+ positively selected. The chain links TRBV28 to TRBJ1-2; no definite D call. This clonotype originated in a young man in good health. In DNA form, the CDR3 reads TGTGCCAGCAGTTCTCCCGCCGGCGCTTCCCACTATGGCTACACCTTC. It encodes CASSSPAGASHYGYTF.